The present entry profiles one T cell receptor (beta chain) with its context. This PCR relied on a set of 60 Vbeta primers and 13 Jbeta primers. Repertoires were generated with immunoSEQ multiplex PCR, while TCRdb's copy carries only in-frame clones and drops some. Among fewer than 250,000 clones listed, 70% to 80% were seen once. Germline assignment: CDR1 SGDLS and CDR2 YYNGEE. V shed 4 bases, J shed 5 bases, and the junction held 11 bases outside the gene matches. This CDR3 spans 17 amino acids. These data originate in a study of cytomegalovirus exposure and HLA in healthy donors. The receptor's source is a woman between 25 and 40 years old in good health and CMV-seropositive. Sequenced: PBMCs. The chain couples TRBV9 to TRBJ2-3, with 12 bases lining up with TRBD2. DNA of the CDR3: TGTGCCAGCAGCCAAGCGGCTAGCGGGAGGGCCATAGATACGCAGTATTTT. This encodes CASSQAASGRAIDTQYF.